The 17 T cell receptor beta chains presented below share a single source sample, sequenced in a study of post-analysis software for immune sequencing data. Study-wide points: The five TRBV segments detected at higher frequency in patients than in controls included TRBV5-6, TRBV5-1 and TRBV20-1.

These TCRs are of unknown antigen specificity. Unique molecular identifiers featured in each of the TCR beta cDNA libraries. MiXCR was run by TCRdb on the PCR reads, yielding one entry per CDR3 protein. The sample has about 820,000 distinct CDR3 sequences; roughly 50% are singletons. The sequencing input was blood. These receptor sequences come from a girl between 5 and 17 years old with multiple sclerosis.

The V call is TRBV6-6, the J call TRBJ1-2, with D perhaps TRBD1 (5 bases). V lost 7 bases and J lost 4, with 25 bases in between. Looked up from germline, CDR1 is MNHNY and CDR2 is SVGAGI (reference sequence). This CDR3 region has 17 residues. The CDR3 region has the DNA TGTGCCAGCACCCAAAAATCCAGCGGGGGGAGTGTCTATGGCTACACCTTC. Encoded protein: CASTQKSSGGSVYGYTF.

DNA for the CDR3: TGCGCCAGCAGCCTTCCCGGACAGGGACGCCTCGATGGCTACACCTTC. This codes for CASSLPGQGRLDGYTF. J is TRBJ1-2 and V is TRBV4-1; 8 bases are shared with TRBD1. The CDR3 covers 16 residues. J gave up 6 bases and V 4 bases, and 13 bases lay outside the gene matches. The germline V gene encodes CDR1 MGHRA and CDR2 YSYEKL.

The chain carries TRBV10-3 and TRBJ1-2; D ambiguous. The germline gives CDR1 ENHRY, CDR2 SYGVKD. The CDR3 has 15 amino acids. Deletions cut 6 bases from V and 3 bases from J, with 17 bases between. In DNA form, the CDR3 reads TGTGCCATCAGGGGTAGGCTGGCCCCCCACTATGGCTACACCTTC. Protein: CAIRGRLAPHYGYTF.

The CDR3 is CSAGGQGGTDTQYF. CDR3 coding DNA: TGCAGTGCTGGGGGACAGGGGGGAACAGATACGCAGTATTTT. V is TRBV20-1 and J is TRBJ2-3, with 11 bases identical to TRBD1. V lost 5 bases to trimming and J lost 3 bases; unmatched junction nucleotides: 4. The CDR3 consists of 14 residues. Per germline, CDR1 DFQATT and CDR2 SNEGSKA (reference sequence).

V is TRBV29-1 and J is TRBJ2-7; 13 bases agree with TRBD2. Matching the DNA end better, TRBJ2-5 makes the J call doubtful. Germline V CDR1 and CDR2: SQVTM, ANQGSEA. The CDR3 is 15 amino acids. In DNA form, the CDR3 reads TGCAGCGTGTGGGGACTAGCGGGAAGTCAGGGGACCCAGTACTTC. This codes for CSVWGLAGSQGTQYF.

The chain joins TRBV13 to TRBJ2-1; 8 bases match TRBD2. There are 14 residues in the CDR3. Germline V gene sequence: CDR1 PRHDT, CDR2 FYEKMQ (reference sequence). V lost 8 bases to trimming and J lost 4 bases; unmatched junction nucleotides: 7. DNA of the CDR3: TGTGCCAGCCGGAGGGTAGCGGGATACAATGAGCAGTTCTTC. This gives the protein CASRRVAGYNEQFF.

This clonotype was recorded a few times. V gene TRBV6-5 combines with J gene TRBJ2-1; 13 nucleotides match TRBD2. This CDR3 is built from 16 residues. Germline CDR1 is MNHEY and CDR2 is SVGAGI. V gave up 4 bases and J gave up 6 bases; unmatched junction bases: 6. CDR3: CASSSTLAGGFNEQFF. The DNA of the CDR3 is TGTGCCAGCAGTTCTACACTAGCGGGGGGGTTCAATGAGCAGTTCTTC.

This chain uses TRBV7-3 with TRBJ2-1; perhaps TRBD1 as D (6 bases). Trimming stripped 2 bases from V and 6 bases from J, with 17 bases between. The CDR3 is 16 residues long. Looked up from germline, CDR1 is SGHTA and CDR2 is FQGTGA. The CDR3 DNA sequence: TGTGCCAGCAGCTTACAGCAGGGGCCGACGGGCAATGAGCAGTTCTTC. Residues: CASSLQQGPTGNEQFF.

This clonotype was detected only a few times. The gene calls are TRBV5-1 and TRBJ1-2; TRBD1 matches 7 bases. This CDR3 spans 13 amino acids. Germline V gene sequence: CDR1 SGHRS, CDR2 YFSETQ. V lost 1 base to trimming and J lost 8 bases; unmatched junction nucleotides: 5. The CDR3 DNA reads TGCGCCAGCAGCTTGCAGGGGGTACGCGGCTACACCTTC. Amino acid sequence: CASSLQGVRGYTF.

In its sample, this clonotype was seen many times. The V gene is TRBV15, the J gene TRBJ2-7, with TRBD1 as a possible D gene (5 bases). The length of the CDR3 is 12 residues. Germline lookup yields CDR1 LNHNV and CDR2 YYDKDF (reference sequence). Between the trimmed V and J ends, which lost 1 base and 4 bases, there was a span of 5 bases. The CDR3: CATSRGQYEQYF. CDR3 in DNA: TGTGCCACCAGCAGAGGACAGTACGAGCAGTACTTC.

The chain combines TRBV5-1 with TRBJ2-3, with D possibly being TRBD1 or TRBD2 (6 bases each). Per germline, CDR1 SGHRS and CDR2 YFSETQ. The CDR3 covers 14 residues. Trimming cost V 5 bases and J 3 bases, with 13 bases left between them. CDR3 sequence reads: CASRGGRKTDTQYF. The CDR3 DNA reads TGCGCCAGCAGAGGGGGGCGCAAAACAGATACGCAGTATTTT.

The gene calls are TRBV29-1 and TRBJ2-5; 7 bases are shared with TRBD1. This CDR3 comprises 13 residues. Germline V gene data show CDR1 as SQVTM and CDR2 as ANQGSEA. The V segment lost 4 bases and the J segment 2 bases; nucleotides outside the gene matches: 4. The chain's CDR3 is CSVGTGIQETQYF. The CDR3 nucleotides are TGCAGCGTTGGGACAGGTATTCAAGAGACCCAGTACTTC.

This clonotype was recorded a few times. V gene TRBV28 combines with J gene TRBJ2-7, with 9 bases fitting TRBD2. Per germline, CDR1 MDHEN and CDR2 SYDVKM. J lost 9 bases, V lost 6 bases, and 15 bases had no gene match. The CDR3 spans 15 residues. This CDR3 is CASSLLSAGGPAQYF. CDR3 sequence (DNA): TGTGCCAGCAGCCTCCTGTCAGCGGGAGGTCCCGCGCAGTACTTC.

DNA for the CDR3: TGTGCCAGCAGTCCGAACCAGGGGAGTGAGCAGTTCTTC. This sequence encodes CASSPNQGSEQFF. V usage is TRBV13 and J usage is TRBJ2-1, with D possibly being TRBD1 (6 bases). V lost 6 bases, J lost 9 bases, and 15 bases lay in between. The CDR3 covers 13 residues. Germline V CDR1 and CDR2: PRHDT, FYEKMQ (reference sequence).

Concerning this clonotype: The junction departs from germline at one end; a sequencing error may be responsible. The J gene is TRBJ1-6, the V gene TRBV20-1, with unresolved D. This CDR3 is 15 amino acids long. CDR1 is DFQATT, CDR2 SNEGSKA, per germline (reference sequence). CDR3 region: CSARDAGSFARPPHF. The CDR3 DNA reads as TGCAGTGCTAGAGACGCGGGCTCTTTTGCGCGGCCCCCCCACTTT.

The CDR3 region has the DNA TGTGCCAGCAGTTACGACTCGGTGCGGGTAGACGGCTACACCTTC. Translated: CASSYDSVRVDGYTF. The chain couples TRBV6-5 to TRBJ1-2; no definite D call. Germline CDR1 MNHEY, CDR2 SVGAGI. The CDR3 spans 15 residues. The V and J ends lost 2 bases and 8 bases respectively, with 18 bases between them.

This chain uses TRBV4-1 with TRBJ2-5; D is unresolved. V lost 1 base and J 5 bases, leaving 17 bases between the germline ends. Germline V lookup: CDR1 MGHRA, CDR2 YSYEKL. The CDR3 runs 16 residues. This chain's CDR3 is CASSQAVIARSETQYF. In DNA, the CDR3 is TGCGCCAGCAGCCAAGCGGTAATAGCCCGTTCGGAGACCCAGTACTTC.